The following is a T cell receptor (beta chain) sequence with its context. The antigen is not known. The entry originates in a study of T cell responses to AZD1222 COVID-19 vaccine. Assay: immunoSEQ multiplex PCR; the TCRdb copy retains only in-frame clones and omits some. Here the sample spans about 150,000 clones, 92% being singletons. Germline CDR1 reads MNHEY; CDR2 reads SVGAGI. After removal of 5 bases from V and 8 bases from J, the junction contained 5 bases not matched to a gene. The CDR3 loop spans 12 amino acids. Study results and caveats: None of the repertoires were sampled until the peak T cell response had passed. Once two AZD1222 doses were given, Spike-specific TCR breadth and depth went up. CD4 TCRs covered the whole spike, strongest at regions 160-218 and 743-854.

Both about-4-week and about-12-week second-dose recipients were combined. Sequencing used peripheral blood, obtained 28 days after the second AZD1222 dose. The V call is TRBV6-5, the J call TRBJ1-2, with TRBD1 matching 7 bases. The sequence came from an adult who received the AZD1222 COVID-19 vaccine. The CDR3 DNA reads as TGTGCCAGCAGTAGACAGGGCATGGGCTACACCTTC. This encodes CASSRQGMGYTF.